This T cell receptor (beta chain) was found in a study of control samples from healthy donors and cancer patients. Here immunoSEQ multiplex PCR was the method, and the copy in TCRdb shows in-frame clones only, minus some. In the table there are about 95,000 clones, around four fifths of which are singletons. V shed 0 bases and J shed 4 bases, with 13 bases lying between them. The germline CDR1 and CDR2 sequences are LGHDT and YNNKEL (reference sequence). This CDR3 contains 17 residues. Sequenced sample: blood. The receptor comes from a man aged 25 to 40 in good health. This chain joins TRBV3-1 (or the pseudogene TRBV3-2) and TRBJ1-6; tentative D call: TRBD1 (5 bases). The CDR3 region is CASSQDSGAPYNSPLHF. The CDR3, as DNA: TGTGCCAGCAGCCAAGATAGTGGGGCTCCTTATAATTCACCCCTCCACTTT.